The rows below give T cell receptor beta chains drawn from one sample of a study of shared clonotypes between healthy human individuals. TCRdb's copy holds only in-frame clones and misses some; the assay was immunoSEQ multiplex PCR. The sample holds 980,000 or so clones, approximately 80% seen once. Sequencing input: memory CD4+ T cells sorted from blood. These receptors all come from a man between 18 and 29 years old in good health. The CDR3 runs from the conserved cysteine through the conserved F or W. The order of the fields is clone size, V gene, J gene, D gene, CDR3 protein, CDR3 DNA. The D gene is left open where the match is weak. A clone size is listed for some rows: how often the clone was seen (once, few, many), or a class if it is expanded.

>once|TRBV5-4|TRBJ2-5|.
CASSLQGEETQYF
TGTGCCAGCAGCTTGCAGGGAGAAGAGACCCAGTACTTC
>.|TRBV27|TRBJ2-3|.
CASSFTGGTQYF
TGTGCCAGCAGTTTTACCGGAGGTACGCAGTATTTT
>many|TRBV25-1|TRBJ2-7|.
CASKDFNTYEQYF
TGTGCCAGCAAGGACTTTAATACCTACGAGCAGTACTTC
>once|TRBV18|TRBJ1-2|TRBD1
CASSPPSFLGQGSGYTF
TGTGCCAGCTCACCACCATCATTTTTGGGACAGGGAAGTGGCTACACCTTC
>few|TRBV11-3|TRBJ2-5|.
CASSSGSGETQYF
TGTGCCAGCAGCTCGGGTAGCGGAGAGACCCAGTACTTC
>.|TRBV18|TRBJ2-7|.
CASSPPLGGHYEQYF
TGTGCCAGCTCACCCCCCTTGGGGGGGCACTACGAGCAGTACTTC
>once|TRBV19|TRBJ2-1|TRBD2
CASRASGIGGYNEQFF
TGTGCCAGTAGGGCTAGCGGGATAGGTGGGTACAATGAGCAGTTCTTC
>.|TRBV9|TRBJ2-5|TRBD1
CASSPRGQGETQYF
TGTGCCAGCAGCCCCAGGGGGCAGGGGGAGACCCAGTACTTC
>many|TRBV27|TRBJ1-5|.
CASRRAGTGNQPQHF
TGTGCCAGCAGGAGGGCGGGGACGGGCAATCAGCCCCAGCATTTT
>.|TRBV7-2|TRBJ2-3|.
CASSLQQGTDTQYF
TGTGCCAGCAGCTTACAGCAGGGAACAGATACGCAGTATTTT
>.|TRBV7-8|TRBJ2-1|.
CASSPMRGSKANEQFF
TGTGCCAGCAGCCCCATGAGGGGATCAAAAGCGAATGAGCAGTTCTTC
>.|TRBV14|TRBJ1-1|.
CASSQKNRDTEAFF
TGTGCCAGCAGCCAAAAGAACAGAGACACTGAAGCTTTCTTT
>many|TRBV6-4|TRBJ1-6|.
CASSEGGSTRSPLHF
TGTGCCAGCAGTGAAGGAGGGTCGACGAGATCACCCCTCCACTTT
>.|TRBV30|TRBJ1-1|.
CAWSVRGARRMNTEAFF
TGTGCCTGGAGTGTACGGGGCGCCCGGAGGATGAACACTGAAGCTTTCTTT
>.|TRBV6-5|TRBJ1-5|.
CASSQTRDQPQHF
TGTGCCAGCAGCCAGACCAGGGATCAGCCCCAGCATTTT
>.|TRBV18|TRBJ2-7|.
CASSPSIHEQYF
TGTGCCAGCTCACCATCAATCCACGAGCAGTACTTC
>.|TRBV30|TRBJ1-5|TRBD1
CAWTKKDRGSGNQPQHF
TGTGCCTGGACAAAAAAGGACAGGGGTTCGGGCAATCAGCCCCAGCATTTT
>.|TRBV27|TRBJ1-6|.
CASSHWDTSYNSPLHF
TGTGCCAGCTCACACTGGGACACCTCCTATAATTCACCCCTCCACTTT
>once|TRBV6-5|TRBJ2-5|TRBD1
CASRRDRVWETQYF
TGTGCCAGCCGTCGGGACAGGGTCTGGGAGACCCAGTACTTC
>.|TRBV6-5|TRBJ2-7|TRBD1
CASSYLQGTYEQYF
TGTGCCAGCAGTTACTTACAGGGGACCTACGAGCAGTACTTC
>.|TRBV10-1|TRBJ2-2|.
CASSSNTGELFF
TGCGCCAGCAGCTCGAACACCGGGGAGCTGTTTTTT
>.|TRBV29-1|TRBJ2-1|TRBD2
CSVDLAGGSASYNEQFF
TGCAGCGTTGATCTAGCGGGAGGGAGTGCCTCCTACAATGAGCAGTTCTTC
>.|TRBV28|TRBJ1-5|.
CASSFTRQGINQPQHF
TGTGCCAGCAGTTTTACCCGGCAGGGCATCAATCAGCCCCAGCATTTT
>.|TRBV28|TRBJ1-2|.
CASSLGSANNYGYTF
TGTGCCAGCAGTTTAGGGTCAGCCAATAACTATGGCTACACCTTC
>.|TRBV18|TRBJ2-3|TRBD1
CASSPQTGAADTQYF
TGTGCCAGCTCACCACAGACAGGGGCAGCAGATACGCAGTATTTT
>once|TRBV7-2|TRBJ2-7|TRBD1
CASSATGTGIYEQYF
TGTGCCAGCAGCGCTACCGGGACAGGGATATACGAGCAGTACTTC
>.|TRBV6-6|TRBJ2-2|.
CASSFKNTGELFF
TGTGCCAGCAGTTTCAAGAACACCGGGGAGCTGTTTTTT
>.|TRBV2|TRBJ2-7|.
CASRLESNEQYF
TGTGCCAGCAGATTGGAATCTAACGAGCAGTACTTC
>few|TRBV11-2|TRBJ2-3|TRBD2
CASSLLLAGGGAVDTQYF
TGTGCCAGCAGCTTACTCCTAGCGGGGGGAGGGGCCGTAGATACGCAGTATTTT
>few|TRBV18|TRBJ2-7|TRBD2
CASSPPGLAGAYEQYF
TGTGCCAGCTCACCACCCGGACTAGCGGGAGCCTACGAGCAGTACTTC
>.|TRBV5-6|TRBJ1-4|.
CASSLYRDYWETTNEKLFF
TGTGCCAGCAGCTTGTACCGGGACTACTGGGAAACAACTAATGAAAAACTGTTTTTT
>.|TRBV18|TRBJ2-5|.
CASSPTAGQARETQYF
TGTGCCAGCTCACCCACCGCGGGACAAGCTCGTGAGACCCAGTACTTC
>.|TRBV2|TRBJ2-2|.
CASQGRGNTGELFF
TGTGCCAGTCAAGGGCGGGGGAACACCGGGGAGCTGTTTTTT
>.|TRBV11-1|TRBJ2-5|.
CASSYEASAPQETQYF
TGTGCCAGCAGCTATGAGGCCAGCGCCCCACAGGAGACCCAGTACTTC
>once|TRBV6-5|TRBJ2-7|TRBD1
CASMGDRGSREQYF
TGTGCCAGCATGGGGGACAGGGGCTCGAGGGAGCAGTACTTC
>.|TRBV11-2|TRBJ2-4|.
CASSLARGELSKNIQYF
TGTGCCAGCAGCTTAGCACGGGGCGAATTATCCAAAAACATTCAGTACTTC
>.|TRBV29-1|TRBJ2-7|TRBD2
CSVAGLAGVRTYEQYF
TGCAGCGTTGCGGGACTAGCGGGAGTAAGGACCTACGAGCAGTACTTC
>.|TRBV7-3|TRBJ2-2|TRBD2
CASSPPGGGGELFF
TGTGCCAGCAGCCCTCCGGGAGGAGGCGGGGAGCTGTTTTTT
>.|TRBV6-1|TRBJ2-1|TRBD1
CASSPDRGSYNEQFF
TGTGCCAGCAGCCCGGACAGGGGCTCCTACAATGAGCAGTTCTTC
>.|TRBV6-1|TRBJ1-3|.
CASSESLLGSGNTIYF
TGTGCCAGCAGTGAGTCCCTCCTAGGCTCTGGAAACACCATATATTTT
>.|TRBV2|TRBJ2-1|TRBD2
CASLREGGSNEQFF
TGTGCCAGTCTTAGAGAAGGCGGGAGCAATGAGCAGTTCTTC
>.|TRBV6-6|TRBJ2-2|TRBD2
CASKRGLDTGELFF
TGTGCCAGCAAGCGGGGGCTTGACACCGGGGAGCTGTTTTTT
>many|TRBV30|TRBJ1-3|TRBD1
CAWRPGQGFSGNTIYF
TGTGCCTGGAGACCGGGACAGGGGTTCTCTGGAAACACCATATATTTT
>.|TRBV6-6|TRBJ2-1|TRBD2
CASKDSGGADEQFF
TGTGCCAGCAAAGACAGCGGGGGGGCGGATGAGCAGTTCTTC
>once|TRBV7-8|TRBJ1-5|TRBD1
CASRLFPGQNQPQHF
TGTGCCAGCAGACTATTCCCGGGACAGAATCAGCCCCAGCATTTT
>once|TRBV5-1|TRBJ1-4|TRBD1
CASSLDGQGAEKLFF
TGCGCCAGCAGCCTAGATGGACAGGGGGCTGAAAAACTGTTTTTT
>.|TRBV6-5|TRBJ2-7|.
CASRGLYEQYF
TGTGCCAGCAGGGGACTCTACGAGCAGTACTTC
>.|TRBV28|TRBJ1-2|.
CASGQPANYGYTF
TGTGCCAGCGGACAGCCCGCTAACTATGGCTACACCTTC
>.|TRBV28|TRBJ2-3|.
CASSPSVGRGTDTQYF
TGTGCCAGCAGTCCGTCTGTGGGGAGAGGCACAGATACGCAGTATTTT